By its share, the clone carrying this T cell receptor beta chain is hyperexpanded (1% or more). Its antigen remains unidentified. These data originate in a study of long-term antiretroviral therapy in people with HIV. Whole-study findings and limits: Before ART, certain clones expanded, and these dominated the repertoire at all time points.

Germline CDR1 is SNHLY and CDR2 is FYNNEI. The CDR3 extends over 14 amino acids. V was pared by 5 bases and J by 2 bases, with 12 bases between. Running of the v3.0 immunoSEQ assay took place at survey level. For every sample, sequencing targeted about 40,000-50,000 T-cell genomes. Assay: immunoSEQ multiplex PCR; the TCRdb copy retains only in-frame clones and omits some. The table lists under 20,000 clones, about 86% of them singletons. The TCR originated in a man aged 40-49 years with HIV. The rearrangement uses TRBV2 and TRBJ1-1; a possible D gene is TRBD1 (6 bases). The sequenced sample was unsorted PBMCs, obtained just before starting antiretroviral therapy. Here the CDR3 DNA reads TGTGCCAGCAGTCCTACGGACAGAAACACTGAAGCTTTCTTT. The encoded protein is CASSPTDRNTEAFF. The complete variable domain, with remaining parts taken from reference TRBV2 and TRBJ1-1, reads EPEVTQTPSHQVTQMGQEVILRCVPISNHLYFYWYRQILGQKVEFLVSFYNNEISEKSEIFDDQFSVERPDGSNFTLKIRSTKLEDSAMYFCASSPTDRNTEAFFGQGTRLTVV.